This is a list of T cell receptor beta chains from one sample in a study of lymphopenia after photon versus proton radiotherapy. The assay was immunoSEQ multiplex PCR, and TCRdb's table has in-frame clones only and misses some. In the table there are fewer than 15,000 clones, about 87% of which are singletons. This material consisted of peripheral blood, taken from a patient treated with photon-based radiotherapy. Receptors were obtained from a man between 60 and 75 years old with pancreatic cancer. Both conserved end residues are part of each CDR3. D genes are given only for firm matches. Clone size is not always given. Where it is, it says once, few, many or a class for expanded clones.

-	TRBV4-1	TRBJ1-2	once	TGCGCCAGCACTCGCCTCCAGGGTTGGGGCTATGGCTACACCTTC	CASTRLQGWGYGYTF
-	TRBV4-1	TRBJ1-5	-	TGCGCCAGCAGTCGCCGGGACGCAAATCAGCCCCAGCATTTT	CASSRRDANQPQHF
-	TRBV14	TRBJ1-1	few	TGTGCCAGCAGCCAAGAAGGCACAGCGCGCACTGAAGCTTTCTTT	CASSQEGTARTEAFF
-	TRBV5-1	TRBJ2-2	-	TGCGCTAGCAGCTTGGAAGGGATAACCGGGGAGCTGTTTTTT	CASSLEGITGELFF
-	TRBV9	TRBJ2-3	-	TGTGCCAGCAGCCTCGGAGATACGCAGTATTTT	CASSLGDTQYF
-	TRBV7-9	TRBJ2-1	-	TGTGCCAGCAGCATTGGGACTGTCTCCTACAATGAGCAGTTCTTC	CASSIGTVSYNEQFF
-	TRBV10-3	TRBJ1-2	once	TGTGCCATCAGTGGCGCACAGGGAAATGGCTACACCTTC	CAISGAQGNGYTF
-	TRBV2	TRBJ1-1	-	TGTGCCAGCAGTTTGTACAGTCTGCCTGAAGCTTTCTTT	CASSLYSLPEAFF
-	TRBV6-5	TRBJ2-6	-	TGTGCCAGCAGGACCCACTCTGGGGCCAACGTCCTGACTTTC	CASRTHSGANVLTF
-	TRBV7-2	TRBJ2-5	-	TGTGCCAGCAGCTTAGCGCTTGGACTCGTACAAGAGACCCAGTACTTC	CASSLALGLVQETQYF
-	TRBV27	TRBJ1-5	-	TGTGCCAGCAGTTTAAACCCAGTGAATCAGCCCCAGCATTTT	CASSLNPVNQPQHF
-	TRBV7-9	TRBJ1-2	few	TGTGCCAGCAGCTCAGAAACGGGCGGCTACACCTTC	CASSSETGGYTF
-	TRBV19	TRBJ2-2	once	TGTGCCAGTAGCCAGGGGGGACACACCGGGGAGCTGTTTTTT	CASSQGGHTGELFF
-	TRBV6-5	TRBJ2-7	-	TGTGCCAGCACGTCCCGGGACGGGTACGAGCAGTACTTC	CASTSRDGYEQYF
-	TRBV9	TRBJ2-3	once	TGTGCCAGCAGTGACCGGGCAACAGGTACGCAGTATTTT	CASSDRATGTQYF
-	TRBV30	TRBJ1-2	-	TGTGCCTGGGCTGTAGGCTATGGCTACACCTTC	CAWAVGYGYTF
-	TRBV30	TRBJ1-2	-	TGTGCCTGGAGTGTACAAGGGACGAGGGGTGGGTATGGCTACACCTTC	CAWSVQGTRGGYGYTF
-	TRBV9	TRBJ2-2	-	TGTGCCAGCAGCCAGAGACTCGAGGCCGCCGGGGAGCTGTTTTTT	CASSQRLEAAGELFF
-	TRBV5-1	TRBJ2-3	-	TGCGCCAGCAGGGGGGAAGGCACAGATACGCAGTATTTT	CASRGEGTDTQYF
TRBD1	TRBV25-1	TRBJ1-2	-	TGTGCCAGCAGTGAGGGGGACAGGGCTGGCGGCTACACCTTC	CASSEGDRAGGYTF
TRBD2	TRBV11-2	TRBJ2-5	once	TGTGCCAGCAGCTTAAGTGTGGGGGGGACTAGCTGGGAGACCCAGTACTTC	CASSLSVGGTSWETQYF
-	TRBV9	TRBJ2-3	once	TGTGCCAGCAGCGCGGACATCACAGATACGCAGTATTTT	CASSADITDTQYF
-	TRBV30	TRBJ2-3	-	TGTGCCTGGAGTGTAGGGGGGGCTACGCAGTATTTT	CAWSVGGATQYF
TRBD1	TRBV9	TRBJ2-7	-	TGTGCCAGCAGCCGGGACAGGGGGTCCTACGAGCAGTACTTC	CASSRDRGSYEQYF
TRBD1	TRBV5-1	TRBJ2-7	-	TGCGCCAGCAGCTTGGGCTGGACAGGTAAACCCTACGAGCAGTACTTC	CASSLGWTGKPYEQYF
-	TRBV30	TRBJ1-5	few	TGTGCCTGGAGTCAACAGGACAATCAGCCCCAGCATTTT	CAWSQQDNQPQHF
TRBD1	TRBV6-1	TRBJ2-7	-	TGTGCCAGCACCCCGGGACAGATTACGTTCTACGAACAGTACTTC	CASTPGQITFYEQYF
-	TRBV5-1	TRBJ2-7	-	TGCGCCAGCAGCCCGGTCCGGGGCCCCCTGGGCGAGCAGTACTTC	CASSPVRGPLGEQYF
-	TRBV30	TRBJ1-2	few	TGTGCCTGGAGTGTAGAAGCTAACTATGGCTACACCTTC	CAWSVEANYGYTF
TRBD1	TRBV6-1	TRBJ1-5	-	TGTGCCACCCAAGCGGGACAGGGAAGACATCAGCCCCAGCATTTT	CATQAGQGRHQPQHF
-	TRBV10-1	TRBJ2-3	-	TGCGCCAGCAGTGATGGGACGGCCCTTACAGATACGCAGTATTTT	CASSDGTALTDTQYF
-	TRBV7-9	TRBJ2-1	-	TGTGCCAGCAGCCCGCCTAGTGACTCCTACAATGAGCAGTTCTTC	CASSPPSDSYNEQFF
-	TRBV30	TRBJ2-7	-	TGTGCCTGGAGTGAGGGTTTCCCAGGGATTGGGAGTTTATCCTACGAGCAGTACTTC	CAWSEGFPGIGSLSYEQYF
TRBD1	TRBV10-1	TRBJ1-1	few	TGCGCCAGCAGTGAGTACAGGGGATCGAACACTGAAGCTTTCTTT	CASSEYRGSNTEAFF
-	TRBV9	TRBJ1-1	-	TGTGCCAGCAGCGTAATGGGAGGGGCTGAGGCTTTCTTT	CASSVMGGAEAFF
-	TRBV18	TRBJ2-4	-	TGTGCCAGCTCACCGCCGGGGACGGTCGGAAACATTCAGTACTTC	CASSPPGTVGNIQYF
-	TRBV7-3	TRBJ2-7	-	TGTGCCAGCAGCTCCGGAAGCGAGCAGTACTTC	CASSSGSEQYF
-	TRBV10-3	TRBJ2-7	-	TGTGCCATCGGGGACTACGAGCAGTACTTC	CAIGDYEQYF
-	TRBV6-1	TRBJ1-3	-	TGTGCCACTGATAGATATGAGGAGGAAAACACCATATATTTT	CATDRYEEENTIYF
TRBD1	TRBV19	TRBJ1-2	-	TGTGCCAGTAGTATGCCTGGAACAGGGGGGGATGACTATGGCTACACCTTC	CASSMPGTGGDDYGYTF
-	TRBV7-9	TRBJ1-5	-	TGTGCCAGCAGCTCAGGGTATCGACAGCCCCAGCATTTT	CASSSGYRQPQHF
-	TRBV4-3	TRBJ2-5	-	TGCGCCAGCAGCCCCCGAGGAGGGCTAGAAGAGACCCAGTACTTC	CASSPRGGLEETQYF
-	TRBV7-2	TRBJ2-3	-	TGTGCCAGCAGCCCATTCAGGGCGGGGAGCACAGATACGCAGTATTTT	CASSPFRAGSTDTQYF
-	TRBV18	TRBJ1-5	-	TGTGCCAGCTCACCAGGGCAGGGGCCCTATCAGCCCCAGCATTTT	CASSPGQGPYQPQHF
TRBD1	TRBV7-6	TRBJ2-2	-	TGTGCCAGCAGCCCAAGTTGGGACAGGGGGAGCGGGGAGCTGTTTTTT	CASSPSWDRGSGELFF
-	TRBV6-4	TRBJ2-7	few	TGTGCCACCATAAAAGGGGAAACCTACGAGCAGTACTTC	CATIKGETYEQYF
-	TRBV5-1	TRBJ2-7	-	TGCGCCAGCAGCTTGTACGGCGTGGGGTACGAGCAGTACTTC	CASSLYGVGYEQYF
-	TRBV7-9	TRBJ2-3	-	TGTGCCAGCAGCCGTAGGGGGGGGAACGCAGATACGCAGTATTTT	CASSRRGGNADTQYF